This entry lists 9 T cell receptor beta chains sequenced from one sample in a study of T cell repertoires in cytomegalovirus infection. TCRdb re-called the reads through MiXCR, storing one row per CDR3 protein. The table shows around 900,000 distinct CDR3 sequences, with approximately 31% occurring only once. No cognate antigen is known for these TCRs. The starting material was cultured CD8+ T cells from PBMCs, obtained from culture after CMV antigen stimulation. The receptors originated from a human donor in good health (CMV status not recorded). Some clones in this sample may be carry-over from other donors' samples.

This clonotype was seen ten or more times. The rearrangement joins TRBV19 to TRBJ2-1; the match to TRBD1 covers 9 bases. This CDR3 has 12 amino acids. Germline CDR1 and CDR2: LNHDA and SQIVND (reference sequence). Germline trimming cut 5 bases from V and 10 bases from J; bases unmatched to any gene: 3. CDR3 residues: CASSRGTGEQFF. The CDR3 coding sequence is TGTGCCAGTAGTCGGGGGACAGGGGAGCAGTTCTTC.

In its sample, this clonotype was seen a few times. The chain uses TRBV7-9 and TRBJ1-3; D gene ambiguous. Looked up from germline, CDR1 is SEHNR and CDR2 is FQNEAQ (reference sequence). Trimming stripped 1 base from V and 3 bases from J, with 7 bases between. The CDR3 is made up of 14 amino acids. The CDR3 bases are TGTGCCAGCAGCTTAGATGCGGATGGAAACACCATATATTTT. Its translation: CASSLDADGNTIYF.

The chain links TRBV7-9 to TRBJ2-5, with 8 bases matching TRBD1. The CDR3 loop spans 15 amino acids. With V trimmed by 5 bases and J by 1 base, 6 bases remained unmatched. In germline, CDR1 is SEHNR, CDR2 FQNEAQ (reference sequence). Written as DNA, the CDR3 is TGTGCCAGCAGCCCAGGACAGGGCCTCCAAGAGACCCAGTACTTC. It yields the protein CASSPGQGLQETQYF.

J is TRBJ1-5 and V is TRBV19; no firm D call. Germline V CDR1 and CDR2: LNHDA, SQIVND (reference sequence). Trimming took 3 bases from V and 0 from J, leaving 9 bases between them. The CDR3 contains 15 residues. In DNA, the CDR3 is TGTGCCAGTAGTATCATGGGGAGTAGCAATCAGCCCCAGCATTTT. Amino acid sequence: CASSIMGSSNQPQHF.

This clonotype appeared a few times. The genes are TRBV12-3 or TRBV12-4 and TRBJ2-1, with 9 bases lining up with TRBD1. J was trimmed by 3 bases and V by 10 bases; bases with no gene match: 7. The CDR3 has 14 residues. CDR3 sequence: CATLGQGVYNEQFF. CDR3 sequence (DNA): TGTGCCACCCTGGGACAGGGAGTCTACAATGAGCAGTTCTTC.

This clonotype showed up many times. The rearrangement links TRBV11-1 to TRBJ2-1; weak D call: TRBD2 (6 bases). The CDR3 extends over 14 amino acids. V lost 4 bases and J 0 bases, leaving 7 bases between the germline ends. Germline CDR1 and CDR2: SGHAT and FQDESV (reference sequence). CDR3 nucleotides: TGTGCCAGCAGCTCGACTAGCTCCTACAATGAGCAGTTCTTC. Residues: CASSSTSSYNEQFF.

This clonotype has just a few counts. The chain has TRBV7-4 and TRBJ1-5; D ambiguous. The germline V gene encodes CDR1 SGHVT and CDR2 SQSDAQ. This CDR3 is 14 amino acids long. The ends were cut back, 1 base at V and 5 bases at J, with 9 bases in the middle. The CDR3: CASSLVMGHQPQHF. In DNA, the CDR3 is TGTGCCAGCAGCTTAGTGATGGGCCATCAGCCCCAGCATTTT.

The chain couples TRBV5-6 to TRBJ1-2, with D perhaps matching TRBD1 (5 bases). CDR1 and CDR2 (germline): SGHDT, YYEEEE. CDR3 size: 16 residues. Trimming removed 4 bases at V and 5 bases at J, with 21 bases between. The CDR3 nucleotides are TGTGCCAGCAGCGGCCCCACCGATGGGGGAAGGTATGGCTACACCTTC. This sequence encodes CASSGPTDGGRYGYTF.

The chain joins TRBV7-6 to TRBJ1-1; possibly TRBD1 for D (5 bases). Germline CDR1 SGHVS, CDR2 FNYEAQ. The CDR3 spans 14 residues. Trimming pared 2 bases from V and 6 bases from J, leaving 13 bases between. Here the CDR3 reads CASSLLGANAEAFF. DNA for the CDR3: TGTGCCAGCAGCTTATTAGGGGCTAACGCTGAAGCTTTCTTT.